This T cell receptor beta chain originates from a study of cytomegalovirus exposure and HLA in healthy donors. Points from the study as a whole: In a later analysis, TCR beta V- and J-gene trimming was associated with a missense DCLRE1C variant.

Worth noting for this clone: Its antigen is not known.

The CDR3 covers 14 residues. The germline CDR1 and CDR2 sequences are SEHNR and FQNEAQ (reference sequence). V gave up 5 bases and J gave up 3 bases, with 13 bases separating them. PCR amplification relied on 60 Vbeta primers (plus 13 Jbeta primers). The repertoire was sequenced with immunoSEQ multiplex PCR; TCRdb's copy has only in-frame clones and lacks some. Of 60,000 to 70,000 clones listed, around 80% are singletons. The material sequenced was PBMCs. The rearrangement joins TRBV7-9 to TRBJ2-5, with a weak D call TRBD1 (5 bases). The receptor's source is a woman in her thirties in good health and CMV-seronegative. The CDR3 loop reads CASSRQPAEETQYF. The CDR3 coding sequence is TGTGCCAGCAGCCGACAGCCCGCGGAAGAGACCCAGTACTTC. Complete variable domain (other parts from reference TRBV7-9 and TRBJ2-5): DTGVSQNPRHKITKRGQNVTFRCDPISEHNRLYWYRQTLGQGPEFLTYFQNEAQLEKSRLLSDRFSAERPKGSFSTLEIQRTEQGDSAMYLCASSRQPAEETQYFGPGTRLLVL.